A single sample gave rise to the 8 T cell receptor beta chains below, sequenced in a study of T-cell memory formation after mild COVID-19. From the 5' RACE reads, TCRdb called clonotypes with MiXCR, one entry per CDR3 protein. The sample lists about 470,000 distinct CDR3 sequences; about 20% were seen once. The source material was PBMCs or a T cell subset sorted from them (not recorded which). The receptors shown here come from an adult woman who had mild COVID-19 (a few samples of this study predate the infection). Cell type and time point are not known.

The chain couples TRBV4-3 to TRBJ2-2, with 8 bases lining up with TRBD1. This CDR3 is built from 14 residues. Germline V lookup: CDR1 LGHNA, CDR2 YSLEER. The V and J ends lost 7 bases and 4 bases, in that order; junction bases with no gene match: 5. In nucleotides, the CDR3 is TGCGCCAGCACCAGGGGGCTGGTCACCGGGGAGCTGTTTTTT. Translated: CASTRGLVTGELFF.

In its sample, this clonotype was seen a few times. The chain uses TRBV9 and TRBJ2-7; a weak D match, TRBD1 (5 bases). V was shortened by 0 bases and J by 0 bases, with 7 bases between the two germline ends. Germline assignment: CDR1 SGDLS and CDR2 YYNGEE. The CDR3 covers 14 residues. The DNA for the CDR3 is TGTGCCAGCAGCGTAGATGGGGCCTCCTACGAGCAGTACTTC. Protein: CASSVDGASYEQYF. Full variable domain (outside the CDR3, taken from reference TRBV9 and TRBJ2-7): DSGVTQTPKHLITATGQRVTLRCSPRSGDLSVYWYQQSLDQGLQFLIQYYNGEERAKGNILERFSAQQFPDLHSELNLSSLELGDSALYFCASSVDGASYEQYFGPGTRLTVT.

This clonotype was detected only a few times. The chain uses TRBV9 and TRBJ1-2; unclear D gene. CDR1 is SGDLS and CDR2 is YYNGEE in the germline V gene. CDR3 length: 15 amino acids. The V and J ends lost 3 bases and 0 bases respectively, with 12 bases between them. CDR3 bases: TGTGCCAGCAGCGGAGCCCCGGACCCTAACTATGGCTACACCTTC. Protein product: CASSGAPDPNYGYTF.

The chain recombines TRBV7-8 with TRBJ2-7; a possible D gene is TRBD1 (6 bases). The V and J ends lost 4 bases and 2 bases respectively, with 15 bases between them. The CDR3 contains 15 residues. Germline CDR1 SGHVS, CDR2 FQNEAQ. CDR3 nucleotides: TGTGCCAGCAGCTCGACGGGACAATCTCCCTACGAGCAGTACTTC. It specifies CASSSTGQSPYEQYF.

The chain links TRBV18 to TRBJ2-6; TRBD1 aligns across 9 bases. With V trimmed by 4 bases and J by 0 bases, 10 bases remained unmatched. CDR1 and CDR2 from the germline V gene are KGHSH and LQKENI. The CDR3 is 19 amino acids. CDR3 region: CASSLDGQGMSSGANVLTF. CDR3 DNA sequence: TGTGCCAGCTCACTTGACGGACAGGGGATGAGCTCTGGGGCCAACGTCCTGACTTTC. Looking up the rest from reference TRBV18 and TRBJ2-6 gives the full variable domain: NAGVMQNPRHLVRRRGQEARLRCSPMKGHSHVYWYRQLPEEGLKFMVYLQKENIIDESGMPKERFSAEFPKEGPSILRIQQVVRGDSAAYFCASSLDGQGMSSGANVLTFGAGSRLTVL.

This clonotype was seen ten or more times. The rearrangement uses TRBV29-1 and TRBJ2-7; 15 positions agree with TRBD2. The CDR3 contains 14 residues. J gave up 3 bases and V 6 bases, and 3 bases lay outside the gene matches. Germline V lookup: CDR1 SQVTM, CDR2 ANQGSEA. CDR3 sequence (DNA): TGCAGCGTAAGGACTAGCGGGAGGGTCTACGAGCAGTACTTC. This sequence encodes CSVRTSGRVYEQYF.

The rearrangement links TRBV2 to TRBJ2-5; a possible D gene is TRBD2 (5 bases). The ends were cut back, 7 bases at V and 5 bases at J, with 17 bases in the middle. Germline V gene sequence: CDR1 SNHLY, CDR2 FYNNEI. This CDR3 contains 14 residues. The CDR3 sequence is CASKDYEVLETQYF. The CDR3 nucleotides are TGTGCCAGCAAAGACTACGAAGTATTGGAGACCCAGTACTTC.

This clonotype came up a few times. The V call is TRBV3-1, the J call TRBJ2-3; 16 positions agree with TRBD2. The CDR3 contains 19 residues. With 5 bases clipped from V and 0 bases from J, the junction kept 8 bases outside the gene matches. The germline gives CDR1 LGHDT, CDR2 YNNKEL (reference sequence). CDR3 protein: CASSSFGTSGGESTDTQYF. CDR3 coding DNA: TGTGCCAGCAGCTCTTTTGGGACTAGCGGGGGGGAAAGCACAGATACGCAGTATTTT.